A selection of T cell receptor beta chains follows, all from one sample in a study of shared clonotypes between healthy human individuals. The protocol was immunoSEQ multiplex PCR, while the TCRdb copy is restricted to in-frame clones and leaves out a portion. Of millions of clones listed, 85% to 95% are singletons. Sequenced sample: naive CD4+ T cells sorted from blood. These receptors originate from a man aged 18-30 years in good health. CDR3s include the opening cysteine and the closing phenylalanine or tryptophan. D genes are given only for firm matches. Expanded clones are given a class, and other clones once, few, many or no size at all.

J gene: TRBJ1-6; clone size: NA; V gene: TRBV10-2; D gene: NA; CDR3 DNA: TGCGCCAGCAGTGGCATTCGGACCACAAATAATTCACCCCTCCACTTT; CDR3 protein: CASSGIRTTNNSPLHF
J gene: TRBJ2-3; clone size: once; V gene: TRBV7-3; D gene: NA; CDR3 DNA: TGTGCCAGCAGCTTAACAGGCCTCACAGATACGCAGTATTTT; CDR3 protein: CASSLTGLTDTQYF
J gene: TRBJ2-1; clone size: NA; V gene: TRBV30; D gene: NA; CDR3 DNA: TGTGCCTGGAGTTCTCACAGGGAGAATGAGCAGTTCTTC; CDR3 protein: CAWSSHRENEQFF
J gene: TRBJ1-3; clone size: NA; V gene: TRBV25-1; D gene: NA; CDR3 DNA: TGTGCCAGCAGTGGTAGTGGTGTTGGTGGAAACACCATATATTTT; CDR3 protein: CASSGSGVGGNTIYF
J gene: TRBJ2-7; clone size: NA; V gene: TRBV11-3; D gene: TRBD2; CDR3 DNA: TGTGCCAGCAGCTCGGGGGGGATGGACGAGCAGTACTTC; CDR3 protein: CASSSGGMDEQYF
J gene: TRBJ1-2; clone size: NA; V gene: TRBV28; D gene: NA; CDR3 DNA: TGTGCCAGCAGTTCTCTGGGGGGTGGCTACACCTTC; CDR3 protein: CASSSLGGGYTF
J gene: TRBJ2-5; clone size: NA; V gene: TRBV7-2; D gene: TRBD2; CDR3 DNA: TGTGCCAGCAGCTTCGCGGGCGGGAGTGGAGAGACCCAGTACTTC; CDR3 protein: CASSFAGGSGETQYF
J gene: TRBJ2-7; clone size: NA; V gene: TRBV6-6; D gene: TRBD1; CDR3 DNA: TGTGCCAGCAGTTACTCAGTCGCAGGGGGCGCCGAGCAGTACTTC; CDR3 protein: CASSYSVAGGAEQYF
J gene: TRBJ1-2; clone size: NA; V gene: TRBV28; D gene: TRBD1; CDR3 DNA: TGTGCCAGCAGTTTCCCGGGACAGGGAGTCTATGGCTACACCTTC; CDR3 protein: CASSFPGQGVYGYTF
J gene: TRBJ1-1; clone size: NA; V gene: TRBV5-1; D gene: NA; CDR3 DNA: TGCGCCAGCAGCTTGGGATCCCTGGGGACTGAAGCTTTCTTT; CDR3 protein: CASSLGSLGTEAFF
J gene: TRBJ2-3; clone size: NA; V gene: TRBV5-1; D gene: NA; CDR3 DNA: TGCGCCAGCAGGACCGGGACTTTTAGCACAGATACGCAGTATTTT; CDR3 protein: CASRTGTFSTDTQYF
J gene: TRBJ2-3; clone size: once; V gene: TRBV7-9; D gene: TRBD2; CDR3 DNA: TGTGCCAGCAGCCCTGGGGGACTAAGCACAGATACGCAGTATTTT; CDR3 protein: CASSPGGLSTDTQYF
J gene: TRBJ1-3; clone size: NA; V gene: TRBV13; D gene: TRBD1; CDR3 DNA: TGTGCCAGCAGCGTTACCGACAGGGGATTCGGAAACACCATATATTTT; CDR3 protein: CASSVTDRGFGNTIYF
J gene: TRBJ2-7; clone size: NA; V gene: TRBV30; D gene: NA; CDR3 DNA: TGTGCCTGGAGTAAGGGGATCTCCTACGAGCAGTACTTC; CDR3 protein: CAWSKGISYEQYF
J gene: TRBJ1-5; clone size: NA; V gene: TRBV2; D gene: NA; CDR3 DNA: TGTGCCAGCAGTGCGGAGACAGATAATCAGCCCCAGCATTTT; CDR3 protein: CASSAETDNQPQHF
J gene: TRBJ1-1; clone size: NA; V gene: TRBV4-3; D gene: TRBD1; CDR3 DNA: TGCGCCAGCAGGTCAGGGGGGGGAAAGGACACTGAAGCTTTCTTT; CDR3 protein: CASRSGGGKDTEAFF
J gene: TRBJ2-1; clone size: NA; V gene: TRBV19; D gene: NA; CDR3 DNA: TGTGCCAGTAGTATTACAGGGAGAAATGAGCAGTTCTTC; CDR3 protein: CASSITGRNEQFF
J gene: TRBJ2-1; clone size: NA; V gene: TRBV7-9; D gene: NA; CDR3 DNA: TGTGCCAGCAAGGGGCTAGCGACCCACAATGAGCAGTTCTTC; CDR3 protein: CASKGLATHNEQFF
J gene: TRBJ2-2; clone size: NA; V gene: TRBV29-1; D gene: TRBD1; CDR3 DNA: TGCAGCGTCCCCGTACAGGGGATTACGGCCGGGGAGCTGTTTTTT; CDR3 protein: CSVPVQGITAGELFF
J gene: TRBJ2-7; clone size: NA; V gene: TRBV6-6; D gene: NA; CDR3 DNA: TGTGCCAGCAGCCCTCCCGGGGCCCTCTACGAGCAGTACTTC; CDR3 protein: CASSPPGALYEQYF
J gene: TRBJ2-7; clone size: NA; V gene: TRBV5-4; D gene: NA; CDR3 DNA: TGTGCCAGCAGCCAGACTGGGAGCGAGCAGTACTTC; CDR3 protein: CASSQTGSEQYF
J gene: TRBJ2-7; clone size: NA; V gene: TRBV6-5; D gene: NA; CDR3 DNA: TGTGCCAGCAGTTACTCGTCTGGCGAGCAGTACTTC; CDR3 protein: CASSYSSGEQYF
J gene: TRBJ1-3; clone size: NA; V gene: TRBV5-1; D gene: NA; CDR3 DNA: TGCGCCAGCAGCGACATGGGAGCCAGGGGAAACACCATATATTTT; CDR3 protein: CASSDMGARGNTIYF
J gene: TRBJ1-5; clone size: NA; V gene: TRBV10-3; D gene: NA; CDR3 DNA: TGTGCCATCAGTGAAGACAGAGGAATAGATCAGCCCCAGCATTTT; CDR3 protein: CAISEDRGIDQPQHF
J gene: TRBJ1-6; clone size: NA; V gene: TRBV30; D gene: NA; CDR3 DNA: TGTGCCTGGAGTCCGGACGGTCCTAATTCACCCCTCCACTTT; CDR3 protein: CAWSPDGPNSPLHF
J gene: TRBJ1-5; clone size: NA; V gene: TRBV5-6; D gene: NA; CDR3 DNA: TGTGCCAGCAGCTTGGGGGGTGACAATCAGCCCCAGCATTTT; CDR3 protein: CASSLGGDNQPQHF
J gene: TRBJ1-4; clone size: NA; V gene: TRBV10-1; D gene: TRBD1; CDR3 DNA: TGCGCCAGCAGTGGAGACAGGGGAACCGATGAAAAACTGTTTTTT; CDR3 protein: CASSGDRGTDEKLFF
J gene: TRBJ1-2; clone size: NA; V gene: TRBV28; D gene: TRBD1; CDR3 DNA: TGTGCCAGCAGCGCGGGACAGGGGGTTGGCTACACCTTC; CDR3 protein: CASSAGQGVGYTF
J gene: TRBJ1-1; clone size: NA; V gene: TRBV7-9; D gene: NA; CDR3 DNA: TGTGCCAGCAGCTTCAAAGGAACTGAAGCTTTCTTT; CDR3 protein: CASSFKGTEAFF
J gene: TRBJ1-5; clone size: NA; V gene: TRBV28; D gene: NA; CDR3 DNA: TGTGCCAGCAGTCCCGCAGACAGGCCTAGCAATCAGCCCCAGCATTTT; CDR3 protein: CASSPADRPSNQPQHF
J gene: TRBJ2-6; clone size: NA; V gene: TRBV13; D gene: NA; CDR3 DNA: TGTGCCAGCAGCTTAGTGCTGGGGGCGGCTGGGGCCAACGTCCTGACTTTC; CDR3 protein: CASSLVLGAAGANVLTF
J gene: TRBJ2-5; clone size: NA; V gene: TRBV2; D gene: TRBD1; CDR3 DNA: TGTGCCAGCAGTGTAGCCACAGGGGGCGAAGAGACCCAGTACTTC; CDR3 protein: CASSVATGGEETQYF
J gene: TRBJ1-2; clone size: NA; V gene: TRBV7-9; D gene: NA; CDR3 DNA: TGTGCCAGCAGCTTAGCCGGGCAGGTCTATGGCTACACCTTC; CDR3 protein: CASSLAGQVYGYTF
J gene: TRBJ2-7; clone size: NA; V gene: TRBV11-1; D gene: NA; CDR3 DNA: TGTGCCAGCAGCTTAACAGGGCGAACCTACGAGCAGTGCTTC; CDR3 protein: CASSLTGRTYEQCF
J gene: TRBJ2-4; clone size: NA; V gene: TRBV5-1; D gene: TRBD2; CDR3 DNA: TGCGCCAGCAGCCCGGTAGCGGGGTCGGCCAAAAACATTCAGTACTTC; CDR3 protein: CASSPVAGSAKNIQYF
J gene: TRBJ2-7; clone size: once; V gene: TRBV27; D gene: TRBD2; CDR3 DNA: TGTGCCAGCAGTTCGGGACTAGCGGGAGACGAGCAGTACTTC; CDR3 protein: CASSSGLAGDEQYF
J gene: TRBJ2-5; clone size: NA; V gene: TRBV7-2; D gene: TRBD2; CDR3 DNA: TGTGCCAGCAGACCAATAGCGGGGATGGGGGAGACCCAGTACTTC; CDR3 protein: CASRPIAGMGETQYF
J gene: TRBJ1-5; clone size: NA; V gene: TRBV27; D gene: NA; CDR3 DNA: TGTGCCACCCCGGAATGCGTAAATCGACAGAATTATAGCAATCAGCCCCAGCATTTT; CDR3 protein: CATPECVNRQNYSNQPQHF
J gene: TRBJ2-3; clone size: NA; V gene: TRBV7-2; D gene: TRBD1; CDR3 DNA: TGTGCCAGCTTTGGACAGGGAGGTAGTACGCAGTATTTT; CDR3 protein: CASFGQGGSTQYF
J gene: TRBJ1-4; clone size: NA; V gene: TRBV11-2; D gene: NA; CDR3 DNA: TGTGCCAGCAGCCACCAACGGGCAACTAATGAAAAACTGTTTTTT; CDR3 protein: CASSHQRATNEKLFF